The 14 T cell receptor beta chains below come from one sample, sequenced in a study of CD8 T cells in ankylosing spondylitis. Their recognized antigens are unknown. TCRdb processed the 5' RACE reads anew with MiXCR; each CDR3 protein has one entry. Of approximately 540,000 distinct CDR3 sequences listed, roughly 13% are singletons. Broader study findings: For ankylosing spondylitis blood, a TCR beta motif of 7 or 8 highly homologous variants appeared characteristic.

Sequenced input: blood, either unsorted or a sorted T cell fraction (not recorded which). The receptor source for this set is a male donor with ankylosing spondylitis.

This clonotype has more than one count but fewer than ten. The gene calls are TRBV19 and TRBJ1-2; 9 bases are a match to TRBD1. From germline, CDR1 is LNHDA and CDR2 SQIVND (reference sequence). With 3 bases clipped from V and 7 bases from J, the junction kept 6 bases outside the gene matches. CDR3 length: 14 residues. This chain's CDR3 is CASSIRDRVAGYTF. CDR3 coding DNA: TGTGCCAGTAGTATCCGGGACAGGGTGGCTGGCTACACCTTC.

The gene calls are TRBV19 and TRBJ2-1; 12 bases agree with TRBD2. CDR1 and CDR2 from the germline V gene are LNHDA and SQIVND (reference sequence). This CDR3 comprises 17 residues. V shed 0 bases, J shed 4 bases, and the junction held 4 bases outside the gene matches. CDR3 in amino acids: CASSIDQGLAGYNEQFF. DNA of the CDR3: TGTGCCAGTAGTATAGACCAAGGACTAGCGGGGTACAATGAGCAGTTCTTC.

In this sample, this clonotype turned up a few times. The chain has TRBV20-1 and TRBJ2-3, with 7 bases identical to TRBD2. V shed 0 bases, J shed 8 bases, and the junction held 17 bases outside the gene matches. The V gene's germline CDR1 is DFQATT and CDR2 SNEGSKA (reference sequence). The CDR3 runs to 17 residues. The CDR3 is CSARDRASGPVWGTQYF. CDR3 coding DNA: TGCAGTGCTAGAGATCGGGCTAGCGGTCCCGTTTGGGGTACGCAGTATTTT.

With respect to this clonotype: An end of the junction differs from the germline gene, which may be a read error. This chain links TRBV5-1 with TRBJ2-1; TRBD1 matches 8 bases. The CDR3 length is 19 residues. CDR1 and CDR2 from the germline V gene are SGHRS and YFSETQ. In DNA form, the CDR3 reads TGCGCCAGCAGTTCCTACACAACAGGGGGGCAAAGCTCCTACAATGTGCAGTTCTTC. Amino acid sequence: CASSSYTTGGQSSYNVQFF.

This clonotype was counted many times. This chain joins TRBV29-1 and TRBJ2-5, with 13 positions matching TRBD2. Germline trimming cut 6 bases from V and 1 base from J; bases unmatched to any gene: 11. Germline CDR1 reads SQVTM; CDR2 reads ANQGSEA. The CDR3 is made up of 17 amino acids. The CDR3 region has the DNA TGCAGCGTCACTCGAGCGGGACTAGCGGGAACCCAAGAGACCCAGTACTTC. Translated: CSVTRAGLAGTQETQYF.

This clonotype has a handful of counts. The chain joins TRBV11-2 to TRBJ2-1; 13 nucleotides match TRBD2. This CDR3 is 16 amino acids long. The ends lost 3 bases at V and 9 bases at J; junction bases unmatched: 8. Germline V CDR1 and CDR2: SGHAT, FQNNGV. The CDR3 DNA sequence: TGTGCCAGCAGCTTTTCGCGGACTAGCGGGAGAACTGAGCAGTTCTTC. Its protein is CASSFSRTSGRTEQFF.

The chain has TRBV12-3 or TRBV12-4 and TRBJ2-7; possible D gene TRBD2, 5 bases. This CDR3 is built from 13 residues. The ends were cut back, 3 bases at V and 7 bases at J, with 13 bases in the middle. The chain's CDR3 is CASSFYTGSEQYV. DNA for the CDR3: TGTGCCAGCAGTTTCTATACGGGGTCTGAGCAGTACGTC.

The chain is built from TRBV5-1 and TRBJ2-3; either TRBD1 or TRBD2 may fit D (5 bases each). V lost 5 bases and J lost 1, with 17 bases in between. The CDR3 length is 16 residues. The germline V gene has CDR1 SGHRS and CDR2 YFSETQ. The CDR3 is CASSLTGTWGTDTQYF. The CDR3 region has the DNA TGCGCCAGCAGTTTGACCGGGACCTGGGGCACAGATACGCAGTATTTT. The full variable domain, with the rest looked up from reference TRBV5-1 and TRBJ2-3, is KAGVTQTPRYLIKTRGQQVTLSCSPISGHRSVSWYQQTPGQGLQFLFEYFSETQRNKGNFPGRFSGRQFSNSRSEMNVSTLELGDSALYLCASSLTGTWGTDTQYFGPGTRLTVL.

The V gene is TRBV5-4, the J gene TRBJ1-2, with 8 bases identical to TRBD1. Germline loops: CDR1 SGHNT, CDR2 YYREEE (reference sequence). V was clipped by 1 base and J by 0 bases; unmatched bases: 8. The CDR3 runs 17 residues. Written as DNA, the CDR3 is TGTGCCAGCAGCTTGTCCAGGGGGCTTTCAACTAACTATGGCTACACCTTC. Translated: CASSLSRGLSTNYGYTF.

This clonotype was found a few times. This sequence joins TRBV11-3 and TRBJ2-2, with no clear D. This CDR3 contains 14 residues. From germline, CDR1 is SGHNT and CDR2 YENEEA. Trimming took off 1 base at V and 1 base at J, with 4 bases between the two ends. The CDR3: CASSLVKNTGELFF. The DNA of the CDR3 is TGTGCCAGCAGCTTAGTTAAGAACACCGGGGAGCTGTTTTTT.

This clonotype has just a few counts. The CDR3 sequence: CASSLRTSDTDTQYF. In nucleotides, the CDR3 is TGCGCCAGCAGCCTAAGGACTAGCGACACAGATACGCAGTATTTT. This chain joins TRBV5-1 and TRBJ2-3, with TRBD2 matching over 9 bases. V shed 4 bases and J 2 bases; nucleotides not matched to a gene: 5. This CDR3 is built from 15 residues. Per germline, CDR1 SGHRS and CDR2 YFSETQ.

The chain carries TRBV12-3 or TRBV12-4 and TRBJ2-7; TRBD2 agrees at 8 bases. With 7 bases clipped from V and 4 bases from J, the junction kept 9 bases outside the gene matches. CDR3 length: 14 residues. CDR3 sequence: CASTISGIPYEQYF. In DNA form, the CDR3 reads TGTGCCAGCACCATTAGCGGGATTCCTTACGAGCAGTACTTC.

This clonotype was counted many times. The chain uses TRBV11-2 and TRBJ2-1; the D gene is possibly TRBD2 (6 bases). From germline, CDR1 is SGHAT and CDR2 FQNNGV. The CDR3 length is 14 residues. This CDR3 is CASRGSFPKNEQFF. CDR3 sequence (DNA): TGTGCGAGCCGGGGGAGTTTCCCCAAGAATGAGCAGTTCTTC. Supplemented by reference TRBV11-2 and TRBJ2-1, the full variable domain reads EAGVAQSPRYKIIEKRQSVAFWCNPISGHATLYWYQQILGQGPKLLIQFQNNGVVDDSQLPKDRFSAERLKGVDSTLKIQPAKLEDSAVYLCASRGSFPKNEQFFGPGTRLTVL.

The V call is TRBV7-9, the J call TRBJ1-1; D is undetermined. Looked up from germline, CDR1 is SEHNR and CDR2 is FQNEAQ (reference sequence). The CDR3 sequence is 13 residues long. V dropped 4 bases and J dropped 6 bases, with 12 bases sitting between them. The CDR3 bases are TGTGCCAGCAGCTGGGCTCCAGGTGCTGAAGCTTTCTTT. Its protein is CASSWAPGAEAFF.